This TCR beta chain was captured in a study of T cell responses to AZD1222 COVID-19 vaccine. This clone was observed a single time. The germline V and J ends were trimmed by 0 bases and 6 bases, with 8 bases remaining between them. Germline V gene lookup returns CDR1 LGHDT and CDR2 YNNKEL (reference sequence). The length of the CDR3 is 13 residues. Produced via immunoSEQ multiplex PCR; TCRdb's table is partial and in-frame only. Of 200,000 to 250,000 clones in the sample, roughly 94% were seen once. This chain links TRBV3-1 (or the pseudogene TRBV3-2) with TRBJ2-5; D ambiguous. This TCR came from an adult who received the MenACWY meningococcal vaccine as a control. Sequenced material: peripheral blood, taken 28 days after the second dose of the MenACWY control vaccine. In DNA, the CDR3 is TGTGCCAGCAGCCAAGATCACGGCCAGACCCAGTACTTC. Residues: CASSQDHGQTQYF.